This T cell receptor beta chain was observed in a study of cytomegalovirus exposure and HLA in healthy donors. Findings and caveats of the study: The study put 160 or so TCR beta chains on its list as cytomegalovirus-associated. Both high specificity and high sensitivity reportedly marked the classifier's diagnosis of cytomegalovirus status.

In regard to this clone: What it recognizes is unknown.

V gave up 6 bases and J gave up 6 bases, with 18 bases separating them. Germline assignment: CDR1 SQVTM and CDR2 ANQGSEA. This CDR3 comprises 14 residues. Profiled with immunoSEQ multiplex PCR; TCRdb holds only in-frame clones, not every one. Seen here are around 99,000 clones, about nine tenths observed once, and the top ten hold roughly 2.2%. What was sequenced was PBMCs. The receptor was derived from a young woman in good health and CMV-seronegative. The chain joins TRBV29-1 to TRBJ2-1; D perhaps matches TRBD2 (6 bases). CDR3 in DNA: TGCAGCGTCTTACCGGGACTCCTAAGCAATGAGCAGTTCTTC. This encodes CSVLPGLLSNEQFF.